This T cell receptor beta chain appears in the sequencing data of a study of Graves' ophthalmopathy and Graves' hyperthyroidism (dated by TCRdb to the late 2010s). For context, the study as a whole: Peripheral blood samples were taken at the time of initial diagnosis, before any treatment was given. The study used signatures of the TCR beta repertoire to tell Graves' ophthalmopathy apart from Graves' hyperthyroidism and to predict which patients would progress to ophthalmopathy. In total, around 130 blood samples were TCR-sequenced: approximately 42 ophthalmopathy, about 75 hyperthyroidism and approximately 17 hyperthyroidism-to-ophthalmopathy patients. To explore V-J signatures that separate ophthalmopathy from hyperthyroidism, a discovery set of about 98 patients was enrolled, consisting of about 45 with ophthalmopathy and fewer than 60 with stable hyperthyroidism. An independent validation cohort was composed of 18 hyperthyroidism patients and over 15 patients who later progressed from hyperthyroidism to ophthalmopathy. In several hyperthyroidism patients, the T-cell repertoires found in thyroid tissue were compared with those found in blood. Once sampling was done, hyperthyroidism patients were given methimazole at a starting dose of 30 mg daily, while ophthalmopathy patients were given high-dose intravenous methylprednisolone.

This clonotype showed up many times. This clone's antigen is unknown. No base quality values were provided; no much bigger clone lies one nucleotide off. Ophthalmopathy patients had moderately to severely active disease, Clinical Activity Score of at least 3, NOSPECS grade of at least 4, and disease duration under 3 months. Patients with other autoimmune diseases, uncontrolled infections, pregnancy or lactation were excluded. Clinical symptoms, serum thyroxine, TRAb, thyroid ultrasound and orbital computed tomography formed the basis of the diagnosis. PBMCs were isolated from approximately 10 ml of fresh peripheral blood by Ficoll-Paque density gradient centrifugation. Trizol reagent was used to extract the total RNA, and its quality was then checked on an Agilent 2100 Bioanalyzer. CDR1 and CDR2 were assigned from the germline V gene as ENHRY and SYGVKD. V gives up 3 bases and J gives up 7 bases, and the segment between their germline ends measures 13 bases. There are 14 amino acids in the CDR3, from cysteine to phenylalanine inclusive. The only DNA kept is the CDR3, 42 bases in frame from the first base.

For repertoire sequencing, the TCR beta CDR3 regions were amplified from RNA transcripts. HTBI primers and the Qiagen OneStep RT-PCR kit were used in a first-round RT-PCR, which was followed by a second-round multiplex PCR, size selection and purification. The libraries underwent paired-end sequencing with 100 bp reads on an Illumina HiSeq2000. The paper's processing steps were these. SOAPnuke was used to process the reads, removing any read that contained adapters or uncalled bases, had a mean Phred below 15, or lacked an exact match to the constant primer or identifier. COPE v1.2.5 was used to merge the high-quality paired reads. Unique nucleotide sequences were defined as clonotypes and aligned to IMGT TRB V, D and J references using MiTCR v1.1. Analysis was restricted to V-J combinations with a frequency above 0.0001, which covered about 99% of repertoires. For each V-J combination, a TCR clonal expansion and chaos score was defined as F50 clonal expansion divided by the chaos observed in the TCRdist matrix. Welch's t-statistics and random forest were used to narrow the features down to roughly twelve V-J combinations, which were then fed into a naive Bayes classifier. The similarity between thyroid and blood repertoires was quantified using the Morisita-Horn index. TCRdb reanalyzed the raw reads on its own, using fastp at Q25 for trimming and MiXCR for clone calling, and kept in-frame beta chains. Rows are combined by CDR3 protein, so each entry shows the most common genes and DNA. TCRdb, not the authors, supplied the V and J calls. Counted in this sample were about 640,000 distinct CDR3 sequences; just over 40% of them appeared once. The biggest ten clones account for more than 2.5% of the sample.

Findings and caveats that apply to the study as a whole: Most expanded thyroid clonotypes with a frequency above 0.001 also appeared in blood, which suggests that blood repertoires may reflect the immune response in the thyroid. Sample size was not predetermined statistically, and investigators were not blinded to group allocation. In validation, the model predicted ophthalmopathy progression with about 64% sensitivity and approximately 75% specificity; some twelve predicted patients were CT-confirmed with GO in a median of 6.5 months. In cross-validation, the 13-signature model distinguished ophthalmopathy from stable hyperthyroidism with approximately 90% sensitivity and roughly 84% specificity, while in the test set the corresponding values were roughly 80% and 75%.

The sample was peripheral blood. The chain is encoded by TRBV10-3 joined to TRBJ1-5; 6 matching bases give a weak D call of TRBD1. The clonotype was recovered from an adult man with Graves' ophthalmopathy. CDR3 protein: CAISEIQGEQPQHF. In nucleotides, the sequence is TGTGCCATCAGTGAAATACAGGGAGAACAGCCCCAGCATTTT.